The 31 T cell receptor beta chains given below trace back to one sample, sequenced in a study of T cell changes during pregnancy in multiple sclerosis. Some clones are missing from TCRdb's copy, which holds only in-frame ones; the method was immunoSEQ multiplex PCR. The repertoire holds around 50,000 clones, with around nine tenths as singletons. The sequenced sample consisted of peripheral blood from another person, used as feeder cells. The receptor set was obtained from a human donor whose cells served as feeder cells for cultures in a pregnancy study.

The CDR3 region is CASPNWGQGIDGYTF. CDR3 nucleotide sequence: TGTGCCAGCCCTAATTGGGGACAGGGGATCGATGGCTACACCTTC. This chain joins TRBV6-1 and TRBJ1-2; the match to TRBD1 covers 10 bases. V lost 8 bases, J lost 6 bases, and 12 bases stayed unmatched. CDR1 and CDR2 (germline): MNHNS, SASEGT. The CDR3 extends over 15 amino acids.

In its sample, this clone was seen a few times. V usage is TRBV7-2 and J usage is TRBJ2-7; D gene uncertain. Germline CDR1 reads SGHTA; CDR2 reads FQGNSA. V gave up 1 base and J gave up 5 bases, with 9 bases separating them. This CDR3 is 13 amino acids long. This CDR3 is CASSLGIYDEQYF. CDR3 nucleotides: TGTGCCAGCAGCTTAGGGATATACGACGAGCAGTACTTC. The entire variable domain, with the rest obtained from reference TRBV7-2 and TRBJ2-7, is as follows: GAGVSQSPSNKVTEKGKDVELRCDPISGHTALYWYRQSLGQGLEFLIYFQGNSAPDKSGLPSDRFSAERTGGSVSTLTIQRTQQEDSAVYLCASSLGIYDEQYFGPGTRLTVT.

This rearrangement joins TRBV4-3 to TRBJ1-2, with D maybe TRBD1 (6 bases). The CDR3 extends over 14 amino acids. Germline CDR1 LGHNA, CDR2 YSLEER. Deletions cut 4 bases from V and 5 bases from J, with 14 bases between. DNA of the CDR3: TGCGCCAGCAGCCCCCGGGACAAACATTATGGCTACACCTTC. Translating it yields CASSPRDKHYGYTF.

The chain is built from TRBV5-1 and TRBJ1-1; D gene uncertain. Germline loops: CDR1 SGHRS, CDR2 YFSETQ. With 5 bases removed from V and 1 base from J, the gap between germline ends came to 9 bases. The length of the CDR3 is 13 residues. CDR3 amino acids: CASRLPSNTEAFF. The CDR3 DNA reads TGCGCCAGCAGGTTACCGTCGAACACTGAAGCTTTCTTT.

The gene calls are TRBV10-3 and TRBJ1-2, with TRBD1 identical over 7 bases. The CDR3 loop spans 16 amino acids. The V and J ends lost 3 bases and 4 bases, in that order; junction bases with no gene match: 11. Per the germline V gene, CDR1 is ENHRY and CDR2 is SYGVKD. The CDR3 loop reads CAISDPLGQLIYGYTF. The CDR3 DNA is TGTGCCATCAGTGATCCGTTGGGACAGTTAATCTATGGCTACACCTTC.

The rearrangement uses TRBV7-6 and TRBJ2-1; the match to TRBD1 covers 8 bases. The CDR3 is 16 amino acids. The J segment lost 7 bases and the V segment lost 5 bases, leaving 13 bases of the junction unmatched. Per the germline V gene, CDR1 is SGHVS and CDR2 is FNYEAQ. DNA of the CDR3: TGTGCCAGCAGCCGAATTGGGACAGGTGGGGAAAATGAGCAGTTCTTC. Its protein is CASSRIGTGGENEQFF.

The chain carries TRBV28 and TRBJ1-3; D not resolved. The CDR3 extends over 12 amino acids. CDR1 and CDR2 from the germline V gene are MDHEN and SYDVKM. Trimming cost V 3 bases and J 6 bases, with 6 bases left between them. DNA for the CDR3: TGTGCCAGCAGTTTGAGTGAAAACACCATATATTTT. As protein: CASSLSENTIYF.

This chain joins TRBV5-1 and TRBJ2-5; 14 bases match TRBD2. Unmatched junction bases numbered 31, after V lost 4 bases and J lost 5 bases. The germline V gene has CDR1 SGHRS and CDR2 YFSETQ. The length of the CDR3 is 24 residues. The CDR3 DNA follows: TGCGCCAGCAGCCACCTCGGGCTTATGAGCGGTTGGGGGACTAGCGGGAGATCTGGGGAGACCCAGTACTTC. The encoded protein is CASSHLGLMSGWGTSGRSGETQYF.

The chain links TRBV5-1 to TRBJ2-2; 8 positions match TRBD1. The ends lost 1 base at V and 5 bases at J; junction bases unmatched: 4. The CDR3 is 15 amino acids. CDR1 is SGHRS, CDR2 YFSETQ, per germline. The CDR3 loop is CASSLTQGGTGELFF. The CDR3 region has the DNA TGCGCCAGCAGCTTGACACAGGGGGGAACCGGGGAGCTGTTTTTT.

The chain employs TRBV9 and TRBJ1-1; no clear D. The ends were cut back, 2 bases at V and 4 bases at J, with 15 bases in the middle. Germline V lookup: CDR1 SGDLS, CDR2 YYNGEE. This CDR3 spans 15 amino acids. The CDR3 coding sequence is TGTGCCAGCAGCGTGGCAAGCTGGCCGGGCACTGAAGCTTTCTTT. Its protein product is CASSVASWPGTEAFF.

This clone appeared a single time. The V call is TRBV5-1, the J call TRBJ2-3, with D uncertain. The V end was cut by 4 bases, the J end by 6 bases, with 9 bases between. CDR1 is SGHRS and CDR2 is YFSETQ in the germline V gene. The CDR3 is 12 amino acids. CDR3 in DNA: TGCGCCAGCAGCGCGAATCAGGATACGCAGTATTTT. Translation: CASSANQDTQYF.

J is TRBJ2-7 and V is TRBV10-2; D might be TRBD2 (5 bases). The CDR3 totals 11 residues. The V gene lost 7 bases and the J gene lost 4 bases, with 8 bases spanning the gap. Looked up from germline, CDR1 is WSHSY and CDR2 is SAAADI. The CDR3 spells CASTLAYEQYF. CDR3 DNA sequence: TGCGCCAGCACGCTAGCTTACGAGCAGTACTTC.

This sequence joins TRBV6-5 and TRBJ2-7; D not resolved. CDR3 length: 14 residues. Trimming pared 0 bases from V and 2 bases from J, leaving 8 bases between. Germline V gene sequence: CDR1 MNHEY, CDR2 SVGAGI. For the CDR3, the DNA is TGTGCCAGCAGTTACTCGACGAGACCCTACGAGCAGTACTTC. Amino acids: CASSYSTRPYEQYF.

The J gene is TRBJ2-1, the V gene TRBV28; 12 bases align to TRBD2. Per germline, CDR1 MDHEN and CDR2 SYDVKM. After removal of 2 bases from V and 9 bases from J, the junction contained 5 bases not matched to a gene. CDR3 size: 15 residues. CDR3 in amino acids: CASSLGSSGRGEQFF. As DNA, the CDR3 is TGTGCCAGCAGTTTAGGGTCTAGCGGGAGGGGTGAGCAGTTCTTC.

The V call is TRBV7-9, the J call TRBJ2-1; 11 bases align to TRBD2. The CDR3 totals 18 residues. Germline V gene sequence: CDR1 SEHNR, CDR2 FQNEAQ (reference sequence). V lost 1 base, J lost 5 bases, and 10 bases stayed unmatched. CDR3 nucleotides: TGTGCCAGCAGCTTAGGAGCCGTTAGCGGGAGGGGCGACAATGAGCAGTTCTTC. Translation: CASSLGAVSGRGDNEQFF.

The chain couples TRBV9 to TRBJ1-6; D ambiguous. V was shortened by 5 bases and J by 2 bases, with 8 bases between the two germline ends. The CDR3 loop spans 14 amino acids. Germline assignment: CDR1 SGDLS and CDR2 YYNGEE. The CDR3 nucleotides are TGTGCCAGCAGTAGCGACCCCTATAATTCACCCCTCCACTTT. Protein sequence: CASSSDPYNSPLHF.

The chain joins TRBV30 to TRBJ2-3; 10 bases agree with TRBD2. Germline V lookup: CDR1 GTSNPN, CDR2 SVGIG (reference sequence). With 4 bases clipped from V and 4 bases from J, the junction kept 2 bases outside the gene matches. CDR3 length: 13 residues. The CDR3 DNA reads TGTGCCTGGAAAGCGGGAGGGGCAGATACGCAGTATTTT. Translated: CAWKAGGADTQYF.

This clone was found a few times. The chain combines TRBV6-1 with TRBJ1-1; D is undetermined. Between the trimmed V and J ends, which lost 1 base and 11 bases, there was a span of 8 bases. Germline CDR1 is MNHNS and CDR2 is SASEGT. There are 11 residues in the CDR3. In DNA, the CDR3 is TGTGCCAGCAGTGAAGTTTGGTGGGCTTTCTTT. Its translation is CASSEVWWAFF.

This rearrangement joins TRBV29-1 to TRBJ2-3, with D unresolved. V lost 3 bases and J 2 bases, leaving 9 bases between the germline ends. The CDR3 totals 13 residues. Germline loops: CDR1 SQVTM, CDR2 ANQGSEA. The CDR3, as DNA: TGCAGCGTTGAGAACAGTCTCACAGATACGCAGTATTTT. It specifies CSVENSLTDTQYF.

On this clone itself: One end of the junction does not line up with germline, which may come from a read error. The chain employs TRBV7-7 and TRBJ2-3; tentative D call: TRBD1 (7 bases). The CDR3 contains 15 residues. Germline lookup yields CDR1 SSHAT and CDR2 FNYEAQ (reference sequence). The CDR3 sequence: CASSLGGGPTDTQYF. CDR3 DNA: TGTGCTAGCAGCTTAGGAGGGGGCCCGACAGATACGCAGTATTTT.

The chain has TRBV4-3 and TRBJ1-2; tentatively, D is TRBD1 (5 bases). V gave up 1 base and J gave up 4 bases, with 16 bases separating them. The germline V gene has CDR1 LGHNA and CDR2 YSLEER. The CDR3 covers 16 residues. In DNA, the CDR3 is TGCGCCAGCAGCCAAGGTAACAGGCTACTGGGCTATGGCTACACCTTC. Translation: CASSQGNRLLGYGYTF.

The J gene is TRBJ1-1, the V gene TRBV18; D ambiguous. The CDR3 spans 15 residues. Germline V gives CDR1 KGHSH, CDR2 LQKENI. Trimming stripped 3 bases from V and 1 base from J, with 12 bases between. CDR3 DNA sequence: TGTGCCAGCTCACCGATAGGAGGAAGGAACACTGAAGCTTTCTTT. Protein product: CASSPIGGRNTEAFF.

The genes are TRBV11-3 and TRBJ2-1, with 10 bases that match TRBD2. CDR1 and CDR2 (germline): SGHNT, YENEEA. The junction had 10 bases not matched to a gene; V was cut back by 4 bases and J by 10 bases. The CDR3 extends over 15 amino acids. As DNA, the CDR3 is TGTGCCAGCAGCTCCCGCCAAGCGGGAGGGCGGGAGCAGTTCTTC. This sequence encodes CASSSRQAGGREQFF.

The chain joins TRBV11-1 to TRBJ1-1; a weak D match, TRBD1 (6 bases). Germline lookup yields CDR1 SGHAT and CDR2 FQDESV (reference sequence). The V gene lost 5 bases and the J gene lost 2 bases, with 15 bases spanning the gap. CDR3 length: 15 residues. Written as DNA, the CDR3 is TGTGCCAGCAGCAAAAATCCGACAGGAAACACTGAAGCTTTCTTT. Protein: CASSKNPTGNTEAFF. Together with reference TRBV11-1 and TRBJ1-1, the CDR3 gives the full variable domain: EAEVAQSPRYKITEKSQAVAFWCDPISGHATLYWYRQILGQGPELLVQFQDESVVDDSQLPKDRFSAERLKGVDSTLKIQPAELGDSAMYLCASSKNPTGNTEAFFGQGTRLTVV.

The chain has TRBV11-3 and TRBJ1-1; D ambiguous. The CDR3 loop spans 13 amino acids. Germline CDR1 reads SGHNT; CDR2 reads YENEEA. The V end lost 0 bases, the J end lost 2 bases, and 4 bases lay between the germline ends. This chain's CDR3 is CASSLDGNTEAFF. The CDR3, as DNA: TGTGCCAGCAGCTTAGATGGAAACACTGAAGCTTTCTTT. The full variable domain, its missing parts supplied by reference TRBV11-3 and TRBJ1-1, is EAGVVQSPRYKIIEKKQPVAFWCNPISGHNTLYWYLQNLGQGPELLIRYENEEAVDDSQLPKDRFSAERLKGVDSTLKIQPAELGDSAVYLCASSLDGNTEAFFGQGTRLTVV.

The CDR3 here is CASSQHDRGDYEQYF. CDR3 coding DNA: TGCGCCAGCAGCCAACACGACAGGGGGGACTACGAGCAGTACTTC. The chain joins TRBV5-1 to TRBJ2-7, with 9 bases aligning to TRBD1. The trim removed 4 bases at V and 3 bases at J, leaving 8 bases unmatched. CDR3 length equals 15 residues. Germline-derived CDR1 and CDR2 are SGHRS and YFSETQ.

The chain joins TRBV2 to TRBJ1-1, with TRBD1 as a possible D gene (5 bases). Germline CDR1 and CDR2: SNHLY and FYNNEI. V lost 6 bases and J lost 2, with 16 bases in between. The length of the CDR3 is 15 residues. CDR3 coding DNA: TGTGCCAGCAGGCGGGGGGGGGATGTCAACACTGAAGCTTTCTTT. Amino acids: CASRRGGDVNTEAFF.

V usage is TRBV10-1 and J usage is TRBJ1-4; D is possibly TRBD1 (6 bases). V was clipped by 7 bases and J by 6 bases, with 15 bases between them. CDR1 is WNHNN, CDR2 SYGVQD, per germline (reference sequence). The CDR3 consists of 14 residues. The CDR3 is CASKCAGEDEKLFF. CDR3 sequence (DNA): TGCGCCAGCAAGTGCGCAGGGGAGGATGAAAAACTGTTTTTT.

The chain combines TRBV7-8 with TRBJ1-2; D ambiguous. Trimming left V 2 bases short and J 5 bases short, with 6 bases between. The germline V gene has CDR1 SGHVS and CDR2 FQNEAQ. The CDR3 extends over 12 amino acids. The CDR3 region has the DNA TGTGCCAGCAGCTTAACTTCGTATGGCTACACCTTC. This translates into CASSLTSYGYTF.

This clone was picked up one time. The chain joins TRBV6-5 to TRBJ2-7; 9 positions match TRBD1. This CDR3 contains 14 residues. Germline V gene sequence: CDR1 MNHEY, CDR2 SVGAGI. Trimming at V came to 4 bases and at J to 7 bases, leaving 8 bases not matched to a gene. CDR3 DNA sequence: TGTGCCAGCAGTTTCCGGGACAGGGTAAATGAGCAGTACTTC. Translation gives CASSFRDRVNEQYF.

This clone was seen at least ten times. In nucleotides, the CDR3 is TGTGCCAGCAGCGTAGCGGGAGAGTCCTACAATGAGCAGTTCTTC. The encoded protein is CASSVAGESYNEQFF. V usage is TRBV9 and J usage is TRBJ2-1; D is possibly TRBD2 (6 bases). The ends were cut back, 0 bases at V and 1 base at J, with 8 bases in the middle. The germline V gene has CDR1 SGDLS and CDR2 YYNGEE. This CDR3 contains 15 residues.